A single sample is the source of the 9 T cell receptor beta chains below, sequenced in a study of blood T cell repertoires in COVID-19. Only in-frame clones appear in the TCRdb table, and some are missing; sequencing was by immunoSEQ multiplex PCR. The sample yields roughly 200,000 clones, roughly 88% seen once. Input material: peripheral blood. All receptors come from a man younger than 30 with active or convalescent COVID-19.

Of note for this clone: At the DNA level, this CDR3 is encoded by other sequences in the same sample as well. The chain uses TRBV19 and TRBJ2-3, with 7 bases fitting TRBD2. The J segment lost 3 bases and the V segment lost 3 bases, leaving 3 bases of the junction unmatched. Germline values: CDR1 LNHDA, CDR2 SQIVND (reference sequence). The CDR3 is made up of 14 amino acids. As DNA, the CDR3 is TGTGCCAGTAGTATGCGGGAGTTGACAGATACGCAGTATTTT. It codes for CASSMRELTDTQYF.

CDR3 amino acids: CASSLEEGNEKLFF. In DNA form, the CDR3 reads TGTGCCAGCAGCTTAGAGGAGGGGAATGAAAAACTGTTTTTT. V and J are TRBV7-9 and TRBJ1-4, with D perhaps matching TRBD1 (5 bases). Germline V gives CDR1 SEHNR, CDR2 FQNEAQ (reference sequence). This CDR3 spans 14 amino acids. V was cut by 1 base and J by 5 bases, with 8 bases left in between.

This chain links TRBV7-2 with TRBJ1-6; D remains ambiguous. The CDR3 consists of 16 residues. V was pared by 0 bases and J by 9 bases, with 15 bases between. The germline V gene encodes CDR1 SGHTA and CDR2 FQGNSA. CDR3 DNA sequence: TGTGCCAGCAGCTTAGCCGGTGGGGTAACTAGTTCACCCCTCCACTTT. This sequence encodes CASSLAGGVTSSPLHF.

The rearrangement uses TRBV6-4 and TRBJ1-2, with D possibly matching TRBD1 (5 bases). Deletions cut 5 bases from V and 0 bases from J, with 16 bases between. Germline loops: CDR1 MRHNA, CDR2 SNTAGT. This CDR3 spans 16 amino acids. CDR3 coding DNA: TGTGCCAGCAGTACCCACCCCGACAGCTCTAACTATGGCTACACCTTC. Encoded protein: CASSTHPDSSNYGYTF.

This chain joins TRBV4-1 and TRBJ2-7; 7 nucleotides align to TRBD2. Germline V gives CDR1 MGHRA, CDR2 YSYEKL. V trimming: 1 base; J trimming: 5 bases; junction bases outside the gene matches: 8. The CDR3 is made up of 15 amino acids. This chain's CDR3 is CASSQGASGWDEQYF. The DNA for the CDR3 is TGCGCCAGCAGCCAAGGCGCTAGCGGATGGGACGAGCAGTACTTC.

The CDR3 region is CASSSRNSYEQYF. The CDR3 DNA reads as TGTGCCAGCAGTAGCCGGAACAGCTACGAGCAGTACTTC. The chain employs TRBV6-5 and TRBJ2-7; D is ambiguous. Looked up from germline, CDR1 is MNHEY and CDR2 is SVGAGI. The CDR3 covers 13 residues. The V end was cut by 5 bases, the J end by 3 bases, with 11 bases between.

This clone appeared a single time. The chain recombines TRBV19 with TRBJ2-3; TRBD2 agrees at 8 bases. Losses at the gene ends were 3 bases for V and 2 bases for J; bases not matched to a gene: 7. Germline-derived CDR1 and CDR2 are LNHDA and SQIVND (reference sequence). The CDR3 totals 16 residues. CDR3: CASSILSGLDTDTQYF. The DNA for the CDR3 is TGTGCCAGTAGTATTTTGTCGGGACTAGACACAGATACGCAGTATTTT.

This clone has only one observation. Here the CDR3 reads CATSTGGSNTGELFF. The DNA for the CDR3 is TGTGCCACCAGCACAGGGGGCTCGAACACCGGGGAGCTGTTTTTT. V gene TRBV24-1 combines with J gene TRBJ2-2, with 9 bases aligning to TRBD1. Germline-derived CDR1 and CDR2 are KGHDR and SFDVKD. The V and J ends lost 7 bases and 0 bases, in that order; junction bases with no gene match: 2. CDR3 size: 15 residues.

This clone was observed once. Other nucleotide sequences in the sample specify the same CDR3. V gene TRBV5-1 combines with J gene TRBJ2-5; TRBD1 matches at 7 bases. Germline V gene sequence: CDR1 SGHRS, CDR2 YFSETQ. V was pared by 4 bases and J by 2 bases, with 5 bases of the junction left unmatched. The CDR3 is made up of 14 amino acids. The CDR3 here is CASSAGQAQETQYF. The CDR3 DNA sequence: TGCGCCAGCAGCGCCGGACAGGCGCAAGAGACCCAGTACTTC.